Each of the 27 T cell receptor beta chains below was sequenced from the same sample in a study of blood T cells in healthy people across ages. A second PCR, run for about 6 to 12 cycles, used a sample-barcoded 5' primer plus a J-beta primer mix. MiXCR was run by TCRdb on the 5' RACE reads, yielding one entry per CDR3 protein. Found here are about 1.8 million distinct CDR3 sequences, 49% of them singletons; the top ten hold less than 2.5%. The sequenced material came from blood. The source is a woman aged 40 to 50 in good health.

The chain employs TRBV4-1 and TRBJ1-2; D unclear. Trimming removed 3 bases from V and 4 bases from J, with 9 bases in between. CDR3 length equals 13 residues. Looked up from germline, CDR1 is MGHRA and CDR2 is YSYEKL. DNA of the CDR3: TGCGCCAGCAGCCACCCCGAAATCTATGGCTACACCTTC. Its protein is CASSHPEIYGYTF.

As for this clonotype: A junction end diverges from the germline sequence, so it may reflect a read error. J is TRBJ2-3 and V is TRBV6-2 or TRBV6-3; D not certain. Germline V CDR1 and CDR2: MNHEY, SVGEGT. This CDR3 spans 15 amino acids. CDR3 residues: CASRYRHFRTDTQNF. The CDR3 DNA reads TGTGCCAGCAGATATAGACATTTCCGCACAGATACGCAGAATTTT.

As DNA, the CDR3 is TGTGCCAGCAGTTTATACCCGCAGGGACGGTATGGCTACACCTTC. It translates to CASSLYPQGRYGYTF. J is TRBJ1-2 and V is TRBV28, with D maybe TRBD1 (5 bases). Trimming left V 1 base short and J 5 bases short, with 14 bases between. Germline CDR1 is MDHEN and CDR2 is SYDVKM. This CDR3 comprises 15 residues.

The table lists this clonotype with a few counts. The junction does not match germline at one end; this may be a read error. The V call is TRBV25-1, the J call TRBJ2-7, with TRBD1 identical over 7 bases. The CDR3 is made up of 13 amino acids. The germline gives CDR1 MGHDK, CDR2 SYGVNS. The CDR3 DNA reads as TGTGCTAGCACTGTACCGGGACAGTCCGAGCAGTACTTC. This gives the protein CASTVPGQSEQYF.

This clonotype was seen only a few times. This sequence joins TRBV5-6 and TRBJ2-4; D unclear. Between the trimmed V and J ends, which lost 4 bases and 2 bases, there was a span of 10 bases. Germline V gene sequence: CDR1 SGHDT, CDR2 YYEEEE. The CDR3 covers 14 residues. The CDR3, as DNA: TGTGCCAGCAGCCCCGGGTTAACCAAAAACATTCAGTACTTC. This encodes CASSPGLTKNIQYF.

This chain links TRBV3-1 with TRBJ2-5; TRBD1 aligns across 7 bases. Germline lookup yields CDR1 LGHDT and CDR2 YNNKEL (reference sequence). The J segment lost 3 bases and the V segment lost 0 bases, leaving 1 base of the junction unmatched. This CDR3 contains 14 residues. This CDR3 is CASSQDQGEETQYF. Here the CDR3 DNA reads TGTGCCAGCAGCCAAGACCAGGGGGAAGAGACCCAGTACTTC.

The V and J genes are TRBV7-2 and TRBJ2-3, with D unresolved. Germline lookup yields CDR1 SGHTA and CDR2 FQGNSA. Trimming took off 0 bases at V and 6 bases at J, with 7 bases between the two ends. The CDR3 contains 13 residues. This chain's CDR3 is CASSLASKDTQYF. The CDR3 coding sequence is TGTGCCAGCAGCTTAGCTAGCAAGGATACGCAGTATTTT.

This clonotype came up a few times. This chain connects TRBV4-3 to TRBJ2-1, with 10 bases that match TRBD1. The ends lost 1 base at V and 3 bases at J; junction bases unmatched: 9. There are 18 residues in the CDR3. Germline V gene sequence: CDR1 LGHNA, CDR2 YSLEER. The CDR3 loop reads CASSQGIAGTGDYNEQFF. CDR3 bases: TGCGCCAGCAGCCAAGGGATAGCCGGGACAGGGGACTACAATGAGCAGTTCTTC.

V usage is TRBV6-6 and J usage is TRBJ2-1; D perhaps matches TRBD2 (5 bases). V was cut by 7 bases and J by 5 bases, with 9 bases left in between. Germline CDR1 and CDR2: MNHNY and SVGAGI (reference sequence). The CDR3 covers 12 residues. The CDR3 spells CASMKGDNEQFF. In nucleotides, the CDR3 is TGTGCCAGCATGAAGGGAGACAATGAGCAGTTCTTC.

The rearrangement links TRBV28 to TRBJ2-5; D might be TRBD2 (5 bases). Between the trimmed V and J ends, which lost 10 bases and 1 base, there was a span of 13 bases. From germline, CDR1 is MDHEN and CDR2 SYDVKM. The CDR3 is 13 residues long. The CDR3 DNA sequence: TGTGCCATTAGCGCGGGCAGCCAAGAGACCCAGTACTTC. Protein: CAISAGSQETQYF. Based on the CDR3 plus reference TRBV28 and TRBJ2-5, the full variable domain is DVKVTQSSRYLVKRTGEKVFLECVQDMDHENMFWYRQDPGLGLRLIYFSYDVKMKEKGDIPEGYSVSREKKERFSLILESASTNQTSMYLCAISAGSQETQYFGPGTRLLVL.

As to this clonotype: A junction end diverges from the germline sequence, so it may reflect a read error. The gene calls are TRBV7-2 and TRBJ2-5, with TRBD1 as a possible D gene (6 bases). The germline gives CDR1 SGHTA, CDR2 FQGNSA. The CDR3 length is 15 residues. CDR3 in amino acids: CASSLLGRGSESQYF. The CDR3 region has the DNA TGTGCCAGCAGCTTATTGGGCAGGGGTTCAGAGTCCCAGTACTTC.

This clonotype has just a few counts. V gene TRBV15 combines with J gene TRBJ2-5; 9 bases align to TRBD2. The CDR3 loop spans 15 amino acids. Trimming cost V 4 bases and J 1 base; bases outside gene matches: 4. Looked up from germline, CDR1 is LNHNV and CDR2 is YYDKDF (reference sequence). CDR3 sequence: CATSKLTSGQETQYF. The CDR3 DNA reads TGTGCCACCAGCAAACTGACTAGCGGCCAAGAGACCCAGTACTTC.

This chain's CDR3 is CATSRQAGDIQYF. In nucleotides, the CDR3 is TGTGCCACCAGCAGACAGGCCGGGGACATTCAGTACTTC. The rearrangement joins TRBV15 to TRBJ2-4; D perhaps matches TRBD2 (5 bases). This CDR3 contains 13 residues. V shed 2 bases and J shed 8 bases, with 10 bases lying between them. Germline-derived CDR1 and CDR2 are LNHNV and YYDKDF (reference sequence).

This clonotype was counted a few times. The CDR3 sequence: CSAQGRRAGYQETQYF. CDR3 in DNA: TGCAGTGCCCAGGGGCGGCGGGCAGGCTACCAAGAGACCCAGTACTTC. The chain couples TRBV20-1 to TRBJ2-5; the D gene is possibly TRBD1 (6 bases). There are 16 residues in the CDR3. V was cut by 6 bases and J by 0 bases, with 20 bases left in between. The germline V gene encodes CDR1 DFQATT and CDR2 SNEGSKA (reference sequence).

This clonotype came up a few times. This rearrangement joins TRBV7-2 to TRBJ2-1, with TRBD2 matching over 8 bases. Germline V gene sequence: CDR1 SGHTA, CDR2 FQGNSA. The CDR3 sequence is 15 residues long. With V trimmed by 2 bases and J by 5 bases, 5 bases remained unmatched. CDR3 sequence: CASSLSGGGNNEQFF. The DNA for the CDR3 is TGTGCCAGCAGCTTAAGCGGGGGAGGTAACAATGAGCAGTTCTTC.

This clonotype has a single count. This chain uses TRBV2 with TRBJ1-2; D not certain. Trimming left V 6 bases short and J 5 bases short, with 22 bases between. CDR1 is SNHLY, CDR2 FYNNEI, per germline. This CDR3 contains 16 residues. The CDR3, as DNA: TGTGCCAGCAGGGAAACTTATATGAGGGTTTTATATGGCTACACCTTC. Its translation is CASRETYMRVLYGYTF.

This rearrangement joins TRBV5-5 to TRBJ2-5, with 9 bases that match TRBD1. CDR3 size: 14 residues. Germline values: CDR1 SGHKS, CDR2 YYEKEE (reference sequence). Trimming cost V 1 base and J 5 bases; bases outside gene matches: 3. CDR3 sequence reads: CASSLYRGLETQYF. CDR3 nucleotides: TGTGCCAGCAGCTTGTACAGGGGGCTCGAGACCCAGTACTTC.

This chain joins TRBV20-1 and TRBJ2-1; TRBD2 might be the D (5 bases). Germline values: CDR1 DFQATT, CDR2 SNEGSKA (reference sequence). V lost 6 bases and J 12 bases, leaving 24 bases between the germline ends. This CDR3 is 14 amino acids long. CDR3 loop: CSAPPGVILDGQFF. The CDR3 DNA reads TGCAGTGCCCCCCCCGGGGTAATTCTGGATGGGCAGTTCTTC.

There are a few counts of this clonotype. The V and J genes are TRBV20-1 and TRBJ2-1; possibly TRBD2 for D (5 bases). The CDR3 consists of 11 residues. The germline V gene has CDR1 DFQATT and CDR2 SNEGSKA (reference sequence). Between the trimmed V and J ends, which lost 3 bases and 14 bases, there was a span of 14 bases. The CDR3 protein is CSASPYGEEFF. DNA of the CDR3: TGCAGTGCTAGCCCCTACGGGGAAGAGTTCTTC.

This sequence joins TRBV6-2 or TRBV6-3 and TRBJ2-7; possibly TRBD2 for D (5 bases). CDR1 is MNHEY and CDR2 is SVGEGT in the germline V gene. This CDR3 has 14 residues. Trimming shortened V by 7 bases and J by 2 bases, and 15 bases separated the two germline ends. Here the CDR3 reads CASKKEAGTYEQYF. CDR3 nucleotide sequence: TGTGCCAGCAAAAAGGAGGCCGGAACCTACGAGCAGTACTTC.

With respect to this clonotype: Its ends do not fully match the called genes, so a read error is possible. The chain links TRBV9 to TRBJ2-1, with TRBD2 matching over 12 bases. This CDR3 spans 17 amino acids. From germline, CDR1 is SGDLS and CDR2 YYNGEE. CDR3 nucleotides: TGTGCCAGCAGCATCCCTAGCGGGGGGGCTCCCTACAATGAGCGGTTCTTC. As protein: CASSIPSGGAPYNERFF.

This clonotype was found a few times. The chain recombines TRBV20-1 with TRBJ2-3; D is possibly TRBD1 (6 bases). Germline V CDR1 and CDR2: DFQATT, SNEGSKA (reference sequence). The CDR3 is made up of 14 amino acids. V was clipped by 3 bases and J by 0 bases, with 10 bases between them. The CDR3 reads CSASLGASTDTQYF. CDR3 nucleotides: TGCAGTGCTAGTCTGGGGGCGAGCACAGATACGCAGTATTTT.

The chain is built from TRBV6-5 and TRBJ2-1; 8 nucleotides line up with TRBD2. The ends lost 6 bases at V and 6 bases at J; junction bases unmatched: 10. CDR1 is MNHEY, CDR2 SVGAGI, per germline. The CDR3 runs 15 residues. Here the CDR3 reads CASRAWRGAFNEQFF. DNA for the CDR3: TGTGCCAGCAGGGCCTGGCGGGGGGCCTTCAATGAGCAGTTCTTC.

This chain connects TRBV28 to TRBJ1-2; D is uncertain. V lost 7 bases and J lost 4, with 10 bases in between. Germline assignment: CDR1 MDHEN and CDR2 SYDVKM. The CDR3 totals 12 residues. CDR3 sequence reads: CASTSRTYGYTF. In DNA form, the CDR3 reads TGTGCCAGCACTAGCAGGACCTATGGCTACACCTTC.

This chain links TRBV20-1 with TRBJ1-2, with D possibly matching TRBD1 (6 bases). V lost 6 bases to trimming and J lost 4 bases, with 21 bases between them. Germline CDR1 DFQATT, CDR2 SNEGSKA (reference sequence). This CDR3 is 15 amino acids long. The CDR3 DNA follows: TGCAGTGCCAGTCCCGGCCCAGGGGAGGGCTATGGCTACACCTTC. Protein product: CSASPGPGEGYGYTF.

The table lists this clonotype with a few counts. The chain employs TRBV3-1 and TRBJ2-1; TRBD2 matches at 11 bases. The CDR3 is made up of 16 amino acids. V shed 3 bases and J 5 bases; nucleotides not matched to a gene: 6. Germline CDR1 LGHDT, CDR2 YNNKEL (reference sequence). CDR3 DNA: TGTGCCAGCAGCCAGTCCTCGGGACTAGCGGACAATGAGCAGTTCTTC. This sequence encodes CASSQSSGLADNEQFF.

There are a few counts of this clonotype. V gene TRBV4-3 combines with J gene TRBJ2-1, with 11 bases fitting TRBD2. Unmatched junction bases numbered 12, after V lost 0 bases and J lost 5 bases. The CDR3 covers 19 residues. Germline lookup yields CDR1 LGHNA and CDR2 YSLEER. The CDR3 DNA reads as TGCGCCAGCAGCCAAGATGACCTAGCGGGGGGAACCAGTCACAATGAGCAGTTCTTC. Encoded protein: CASSQDDLAGGTSHNEQFF.